Following are 32 T cell receptor beta chains from one sample sequenced in a study of vaccination effects on CD4 cells after COVID-19. Assay used: immunoSEQ multiplex PCR; TCRdb lists only in-frame clones, some missing. The table records more than 60,000 clones, about 74% of them present only once. Having been cultured for less than 13 days, the cells underwent CD4+ T cell isolation. Participants each got two BNT162b2 or mRNA-1273 vaccine doses. The antigens for these receptors are not known. This specimen consisted of CD4+ T cells from PBMCs cultured without peptide, obtained after COVID-19 vaccination. Receptors were obtained from a human donor who received a COVID-19 vaccine.

The chain carries TRBV19 and TRBJ1-2; a possible D gene is TRBD1 (5 bases). V lost 7 bases to trimming and J lost 8 bases, with 17 bases between them. This CDR3 contains 13 residues. Germline V CDR1 and CDR2: LNHDA, SQIVND (reference sequence). The CDR3 DNA reads as TGTGCCAGTACCCTCAGGGAGGGTTGGGGCTACACCTTC. This codes for CASTLREGWGYTF. The complete variable domain, with remaining parts taken from reference TRBV19 and TRBJ1-2, reads DGGITQSPKYLFRKEGQNVTLSCEQNLNHDAMYWYRQDPGQGLRLIYYSQIVNDFQKGDIAEGYSVSREKKESFPLTVTSAQKNPTAFYLCASTLREGWGYTFGSGTRLTVV.

The chain joins TRBV7-2 to TRBJ2-5; D not certain. The germline V gene encodes CDR1 SGHTA and CDR2 FQGNSA. The CDR3 contains 15 residues. V gave up 5 bases and J gave up 2 bases, with 15 bases separating them. CDR3 in amino acids: CASSPSSSRQETQYF. The DNA of the CDR3 is TGTGCCAGCAGCCCCTCCTCGAGCAGACAAGAGACCCAGTACTTC.

This clone was counted only a few times. This rearrangement joins TRBV6-1 to TRBJ1-5; D might be TRBD1 (5 bases). Germline assignment: CDR1 MNHNS and CDR2 SASEGT. There are 14 residues in the CDR3. Trimming took off 0 bases at V and 4 bases at J, with 7 bases between the two ends. The CDR3 is CASSEAWGNQPQHF. CDR3 in DNA: TGTGCCAGCAGTGAAGCGTGGGGGAATCAGCCCCAGCATTTT.

The chain couples TRBV25-1 to TRBJ1-6, with D possibly being TRBD1 (6 bases). This CDR3 spans 15 amino acids. V lost 5 bases to trimming and J lost 14 bases, with 22 bases between them. Germline lookup yields CDR1 MGHDK and CDR2 SYGVNS. The CDR3 loop reads CASSLSGWGRESLHF. In DNA form, the CDR3 reads TGTGCCAGCAGTCTCTCCGGCTGGGGGCGCGAATCCCTCCACTTT.

This chain uses TRBV6-6 with TRBJ2-5; possible D gene TRBD1, 6 bases. V lost 0 bases and J lost 0, with 11 bases in between. CDR1 is MNHNY and CDR2 is SVGAGI in the germline V gene (reference sequence). This CDR3 contains 16 residues. The DNA of the CDR3 is TGTGCCAGCAGTTACTCCGGGACAACGTACCAAGAGACCCAGTACTTC. Translating it yields CASSYSGTTYQETQYF.

The rearrangement links TRBV6-2 or TRBV6-3 to TRBJ1-5, with D possibly being TRBD1 (6 bases). The CDR3 extends over 15 amino acids. Germline loops: CDR1 MNHEY, CDR2 SVGEGT. V lost 5 bases to trimming and J lost 1 base, with 12 bases between them. The CDR3 DNA follows: TGTGCCAGCAGTACAGGGAGGACGAGCAATCAGCCCCAGCATTTT. Encoded protein: CASSTGRTSNQPQHF.

This clone was counted between two and nine times. The genes are TRBV3-1 (or the pseudogene TRBV3-2) and TRBJ2-1, with D tentatively TRBD1 (6 bases). This CDR3 is 16 amino acids long. V lost 1 base and J lost 6, with 16 bases in between. Germline lookup yields CDR1 LGHDT and CDR2 YNNKEL (reference sequence). CDR3 sequence: CASSQAHRVTSNEQFF. DNA of the CDR3: TGTGCCAGCAGCCAAGCCCACAGGGTGACCTCCAATGAGCAGTTCTTC.

This clone is medium-sized in the sample. This CDR3 reads CASSYWTTTDTQYF. The CDR3 region has the DNA TGCGCCAGCAGCTACTGGACTACTACAGATACGCAGTATTTT. This chain links TRBV5-1 with TRBJ2-3, with D perhaps matching TRBD2 (6 bases). This CDR3 comprises 14 residues. Germline loops: CDR1 SGHRS, CDR2 YFSETQ. Deletions cut 3 bases from V and 3 bases from J, with 11 bases between.

The chain has TRBV5-4 and TRBJ2-1; TRBD2 might be the D (6 bases). V dropped 2 bases and J dropped 0 bases, with 21 bases sitting between them. The CDR3 consists of 19 residues. CDR1 is SGHNT, CDR2 YYREEE, per germline (reference sequence). The CDR3 bases are TGTGCCAGCAGCTTTGATTTCGGGGCGGGGTCGAGCTCCTACAATGAGCAGTTCTTC. It encodes CASSFDFGAGSSSYNEQFF. The full variable domain, rest sourced from reference TRBV5-4 and TRBJ2-1, is ETGVTQSPTHLIKTRGQQVTLRCSSQSGHNTVSWYQQALGQGPQFIFQYYREEENGRGNFPPRFSGLQFPNYSSELNVNALELDDSALYLCASSFDFGAGSSSYNEQFFGPGTRLTVL.

This sequence joins TRBV5-1 and TRBJ2-3, with TRBD2 identical over 7 bases. Germline V CDR1 and CDR2: SGHRS, YFSETQ. The CDR3 consists of 16 residues. J was trimmed by 0 bases and V by 1 base; bases with no gene match: 5. The CDR3 sequence: CASSLMASGSTDTQYF. The CDR3 DNA reads as TGCGCCAGCAGCTTGATGGCTAGCGGCAGCACAGATACGCAGTATTTT.

The V call is TRBV18, the J call TRBJ2-1, with a possible D match to TRBD2 (6 bases). This CDR3 has 14 amino acids. CDR1 KGHSH and CDR2 LQKENI come from the germline V gene. V was pared by 8 bases and J by 5 bases, with 16 bases between. CDR3: CASTANRGNNEQFF. For the CDR3, the DNA is TGTGCCAGCACTGCGAACCGGGGGAACAATGAGCAGTTCTTC.

This chain joins TRBV5-4 and TRBJ1-4, with 7 bases aligning to TRBD1. The CDR3 runs 15 residues. V was pared by 4 bases and J by 8 bases, with 11 bases of the junction left unmatched. Germline CDR1 reads SGHNT; CDR2 reads YYREEE (reference sequence). CDR3 nucleotide sequence: TGTGCCAGCAGCACGCGACAGGGATCGGGGGAAAAACTGTTTTTT. Translating it yields CASSTRQGSGEKLFF.

The chain employs TRBV5-1 and TRBJ1-5; unclear D gene. There are 15 residues in the CDR3. Germline assignment: CDR1 SGHRS and CDR2 YFSETQ. The V gene lost 0 bases and the J gene lost 0 bases, with 7 bases spanning the gap. The CDR3 nucleotides are TGCGCCAGCAGCTTGGGTCAGTATAGCAATCAGCCCCAGCATTTT. It translates to CASSLGQYSNQPQHF.

J is TRBJ2-5 and V is TRBV12-3 or TRBV12-4; D is uncertain. Deletions cut 6 bases from V and 1 base from J, with 6 bases between. CDR3 size: 12 residues. Here the CDR3 reads CASRRVQETQYF. In DNA, the CDR3 is TGTGCCAGCAGGAGAGTCCAAGAGACCCAGTACTTC.

The chain combines TRBV2 with TRBJ2-2; TRBD1 agrees at 7 bases. The CDR3 extends over 14 amino acids. Germline values: CDR1 SNHLY, CDR2 FYNNEI. The ends lost 2 bases at V and 6 bases at J; junction bases unmatched: 3. The CDR3 DNA is TGTGCCAGCAGTGAACAGGGGGTAGCCGGGGAGCTGTTTTTT. Protein product: CASSEQGVAGELFF.

The V call is TRBV15, the J call TRBJ1-1, with D unclear. CDR3 length: 14 residues. The ends were cut back, 1 base at V and 4 bases at J, with 10 bases in the middle. CDR1 LNHNV and CDR2 YYDKDF come from the germline V gene (reference sequence). The CDR3 region is CATSRGIDTTEAFF. CDR3 bases: TGTGCCACCAGCAGAGGCATTGACACCACTGAAGCTTTCTTT.

The chain couples TRBV6-2 or TRBV6-3 to TRBJ1-1; TRBD1 matches at 11 bases. The CDR3 covers 14 residues. CDR1 MNHEY and CDR2 SVGEGT come from the germline V gene. V lost 6 bases and J lost 11; bases outside the gene matches: 11. The CDR3 nucleotides read TGTGCCAGCAGCACACATCAAGGACAGGGGGCGGCTTTCTTT. Protein product: CASSTHQGQGAAFF.

There are a few counts of this clone. The chain uses TRBV7-6 and TRBJ1-1; D unresolved. CDR3 length: 13 residues. The V end lost 4 bases, the J end lost 0 bases, and 6 bases lay between the germline ends. Germline V CDR1 and CDR2: SGHVS, FNYEAQ. The CDR3 nucleotides read TGTGCCAGCAGCTGGGTTGTGAACACTGAAGCTTTCTTT. It codes for CASSWVVNTEAFF. Combining the CDR3 with reference TRBV7-6 and TRBJ1-1 gives the whole variable domain GAGVSQSPRYKVTKRGQDVALRCDPISGHVSLYWYRQALGQGPEFLTYFNYEAQQDKSGLPNDRFSAERPEGSISTLTIQRTEQRDSAMYRCASSWVVNTEAFFGQGTRLTVV.

The chain combines TRBV18 with TRBJ2-7; D is perhaps TRBD1 (6 bases). With 5 bases removed from V and 5 bases from J, the gap between germline ends came to 13 bases. The CDR3 is made up of 13 amino acids. Germline V gene lookup returns CDR1 KGHSH and CDR2 LQKENI. DNA of the CDR3: TGTGCCAGCTCATCGCAGGGGAACAACGAGCAGTACGTC. This gives the protein CASSSQGNNEQYV.

This clone turned up a few times. This chain connects TRBV5-8 to TRBJ1-1, with TRBD1 as a possible D gene (5 bases). Trimming removed 7 bases at V and 1 base at J, with 17 bases between. This CDR3 comprises 15 residues. Germline CDR1 reads SGHTS; CDR2 reads YDEGEE. Here the CDR3 DNA reads TGTGCCAGCCCGGGGCCGCCGGGGGGGAACACTGAAGCTTTCTTT. It yields the protein CASPGPPGGNTEAFF.

The rearrangement uses TRBV9 and TRBJ2-3; TRBD1 agrees at 10 bases. CDR3 length equals 16 residues. Germline V gene lookup returns CDR1 SGDLS and CDR2 YYNGEE. V lost 4 bases and J lost 2; bases outside the gene matches: 7. The CDR3 sequence: CASSTGQGVFTDTQYF. The CDR3 bases are TGTGCCAGCAGCACAGGACAGGGGGTTTTCACAGATACGCAGTATTTT.

The rearrangement links TRBV7-9 to TRBJ1-5; D is perhaps TRBD1 (5 bases). CDR3 length equals 14 residues. V lost 3 bases and J lost 3, with 9 bases in between. CDR1 and CDR2 (germline): SEHNR, FQNEAQ (reference sequence). CDR3 coding DNA: TGTGCCAGCAGCTTGGTAGGGGTCAATCAGCCCCAGCATTTT. It is translated as CASSLVGVNQPQHF. The full variable domain, rest sourced from reference TRBV7-9 and TRBJ1-5, is DTGVSQNPRHKITKRGQNVTFRCDPISEHNRLYWYRQTLGQGPEFLTYFQNEAQLEKSRLLSDRFSAERPKGSFSTLEIQRTEQGDSAMYLCASSLVGVNQPQHFGDGTRLSIL.

The chain couples TRBV9 to TRBJ2-2; 11 nucleotides agree with TRBD2. The CDR3 loop spans 16 amino acids. Looked up from germline, CDR1 is SGDLS and CDR2 is YYNGEE. V shed 4 bases, J shed 3 bases, and the junction held 5 bases outside the gene matches. CDR3 DNA: TGTGCCAGCAGCCCTGGGACTAGCGGCTACACCGGGGAGCTGTTTTTT. It translates to CASSPGTSGYTGELFF.

The V call is TRBV7-8, the J call TRBJ1-2; 7 bases agree with TRBD1. This CDR3 comprises 15 residues. CDR1 and CDR2 (germline): SGHVS, FQNEAQ. V gave up 5 bases and J gave up 6 bases; unmatched junction bases: 12. CDR3 in DNA: TGTGCCAGCAGCCGCGAAGTGACAGGACAGGATGGCTACACCTTC. Translated: CASSREVTGQDGYTF.

This clone was counted once. J is TRBJ1-2 and V is TRBV6-1; 7 bases fit TRBD1. Per germline, CDR1 MNHNS and CDR2 SASEGT. This CDR3 is 15 amino acids long. Unmatched junction bases numbered 10, after V lost 2 bases and J lost 7 bases. This CDR3 is CASSEFGTAGLGYTF. The CDR3 bases are TGTGCCAGCAGTGAATTTGGGACAGCGGGTCTTGGCTACACCTTC.

The chain combines TRBV4-3 with TRBJ2-3; weak D call: TRBD1 (6 bases). Per germline, CDR1 LGHNA and CDR2 YSLEER. This CDR3 contains 15 residues. Trimming took 3 bases from V and 4 from J, leaving 14 bases between them. The chain's CDR3 is CASSQIGQRADTQYF. CDR3 bases: TGCGCCAGCAGCCAGATCGGACAGAGGGCAGATACGCAGTATTTT.

This clone has a handful of counts. The chain employs TRBV19 and TRBJ1-1; perhaps TRBD1 as D (5 bases). The CDR3 totals 13 residues. Germline CDR1 is LNHDA and CDR2 is SQIVND (reference sequence). Trimming left V 3 bases short and J 1 base short, with 6 bases between. The CDR3 loop reads CASSIQGNTEAFF. DNA of the CDR3: TGTGCCAGTAGTATCCAGGGGAACACTGAAGCTTTCTTT.

The V gene is TRBV28, the J gene TRBJ2-5; weak D call: TRBD1 (5 bases). Germline V gives CDR1 MDHEN, CDR2 SYDVKM. The CDR3 contains 14 residues. V lost 3 bases and J 2 bases, leaving 10 bases between the germline ends. CDR3 residues: CASSLGQKQETQYF. The CDR3 bases are TGTGCCAGCAGTTTGGGGCAGAAACAAGAGACCCAGTACTTC.

The rearrangement joins TRBV5-6 to TRBJ2-7; D gene uncertain. The CDR3 extends over 12 amino acids. Germline V gene data show CDR1 as SGHDT and CDR2 as YYEEEE. Trimming took 3 bases from V and 4 from J, leaving 8 bases between them. The DNA for the CDR3 is TGTGCCAGCAGCTCGCCGGTGTACGAGCAGTACGTC. Protein product: CASSSPVYEQYV.

The CDR3 DNA reads TGTGCCAGCAGCACAACCCGGACAGACAACACTGAAGCTTTCTTT. Protein sequence: CASSTTRTDNTEAFF. This chain connects TRBV6-5 to TRBJ1-1; possible D gene TRBD1, 6 bases. CDR1 and CDR2 from the germline V gene are MNHEY and SVGAGI. CDR3 length: 15 amino acids. V lost 6 bases, J lost 2 bases, and 16 bases lay in between.

This clone was seen more than once but under ten times. This chain connects TRBV2 to TRBJ2-3, with 9 bases that match TRBD1. The germline gives CDR1 SNHLY, CDR2 FYNNEI. J lost 5 bases, V lost 7 bases, and 7 bases had no gene match. This CDR3 has 14 amino acids. CDR3 amino acids: CASKRQGGGDTQYF. CDR3 nucleotides: TGTGCCAGCAAGAGACAGGGGGGAGGAGATACGCAGTATTTT.

V gene TRBV7-2 combines with J gene TRBJ2-5; the D gene is possibly TRBD2 (5 bases). CDR1 is SGHTA and CDR2 is FQGNSA in the germline V gene. The length of the CDR3 is 14 residues. Trimming cost V 0 bases and J 5 bases, with 10 bases left between them. The CDR3 spells CASSLAGRAETQYF. CDR3 DNA: TGTGCCAGCAGCTTAGCTGGGCGGGCTGAGACCCAGTACTTC.